The next 16 T cell receptor beta chains were all read from a single sample in a study of regulatory T cells in long-lasting Graves disease. Time point reported: persistent/refractory GD, antithyroid drugs over 5 years with positive TRAb. Extracted PBMC RNA gave rise to the TCR library. HTBI primers from iRepertoire and Arm-PCR of CDR3 regions yielded the TCR beta libraries. TCRdb reprocessed the multiplex PCR reads via MiXCR and lists one record per CDR3 protein. The sample contains 600,000 to 850,000 distinct CDR3 sequences, 30% of which appear only once. This sample comprised peripheral blood mononuclear cells (PBMCs), obtained when the disease was refractory, from a patient treated with antithyroid drugs. All receptors come from a female donor with Graves disease.

The chain recombines TRBV9 with TRBJ1-2; TRBD1 agrees at 9 bases. V shed 0 bases, J shed 10 bases, and the junction held 4 bases outside the gene matches. The CDR3 extends over 13 amino acids. Germline CDR1 SGDLS, CDR2 YYNGEE. The CDR3 bases are TGTGCCAGCAGCGTAGCCGGGACAGGGACCTACACCTTC. Translating gives CASSVAGTGTYTF.

This sequence joins TRBV7-9 and TRBJ1-4, with a possible D match to TRBD1 (5 bases). Trimming left V 4 bases short and J 7 bases short, with 19 bases between. The germline CDR1 and CDR2 sequences are SEHNR and FQNEAQ (reference sequence). This CDR3 has 16 residues. This chain's CDR3 is CASSSPPGTAGEKLFF. CDR3 nucleotide sequence: TGTGCCAGCAGCTCCCCGCCGGGGACCGCGGGTGAAAAACTGTTTTTT.

CDR3 loop: CASSSPHPTEAFF. The CDR3 coding sequence is TGTGCCAGTAGCAGCCCCCATCCCACTGAAGCTTTCTTT. V usage is TRBV19 and J usage is TRBJ1-1; D uncertain. This CDR3 is 13 amino acids long. Germline loops: CDR1 LNHDA, CDR2 SQIVND (reference sequence). V lost 6 bases to trimming and J lost 4 bases, with 12 bases between them.

This chain joins TRBV2 and TRBJ2-3, with 11 positions matching TRBD2. Germline V gene sequence: CDR1 SNHLY, CDR2 FYNNEI. V lost 10 bases to trimming and J lost 2 bases; unmatched junction nucleotides: 2. The CDR3 is made up of 13 amino acids. In DNA, the CDR3 is TGTGCCAAGACTAGCGGGACCACAGATACGCAGTATTTT. Amino acid sequence: CAKTSGTTDTQYF.

The rearrangement joins TRBV19 to TRBJ1-1; D might be TRBD1 (6 bases). CDR1 is LNHDA and CDR2 is SQIVND in the germline V gene (reference sequence). The CDR3 runs 15 residues. V gave up 0 bases and J gave up 6 bases, with 14 bases separating them. The chain's CDR3 is CASSIDPQGDAEAFF. The CDR3, as DNA: TGTGCCAGTAGTATAGATCCACAGGGTGACGCTGAAGCTTTCTTT.

This clonotype was seen only a few times. V gene TRBV30 combines with J gene TRBJ1-1; D gene unclear. Germline assignment: CDR1 GTSNPN and CDR2 SVGIG (reference sequence). V was trimmed by 3 bases and J by 0 bases, leaving 5 bases between them. CDR3 length: 12 residues. The CDR3 DNA sequence: TGTGCCTGGAGAATCTTGAACACTGAAGCTTTCTTT. Amino acid sequence: CAWRILNTEAFF.

V usage is TRBV6-1 and J usage is TRBJ1-5; D gene unclear. Per germline, CDR1 MNHNS and CDR2 SASEGT. The length of the CDR3 is 17 residues. The V end lost 0 bases, the J end lost 1 base, and 13 bases lay between the germline ends. CDR3 bases: TGTGCCAGCAGTGAAGCGCTCCTTATTGGGAGCAATCAGCCCCAGCATTTT. Its translation: CASSEALLIGSNQPQHF.

This clonotype was observed a handful of times. The chain couples TRBV10-3 to TRBJ1-2; 11 nucleotides agree with TRBD1. This CDR3 region has 16 residues. J lost 8 bases, V lost 2 bases, and 10 bases had no gene match. Germline V gives CDR1 ENHRY, CDR2 SYGVKD. CDR3 residues: CAISESYGTGGEGYTF. The CDR3, as DNA: TGTGCCATCAGTGAGAGTTATGGGACAGGGGGGGAAGGCTACACCTTC.

This clonotype was seen ten or more times. The chain recombines TRBV28 with TRBJ2-7; 7 bases are a match to TRBD2. Per germline, CDR1 MDHEN and CDR2 SYDVKM. The CDR3 length is 12 residues. After removal of 5 bases from V and 7 bases from J, the junction contained 5 bases not matched to a gene. DNA of the CDR3: TGTGCCAGCAGTGCGGCCGGGGGGGAGCAGTACTTC. It is translated as CASSAAGGEQYF.

The V gene is TRBV27, the J gene TRBJ1-2; 8 positions agree with TRBD1. Trimming at V came to 2 bases and at J to 4 bases, leaving 12 bases not matched to a gene. CDR1 is MNHEY and CDR2 is SMNVEV in the germline V gene (reference sequence). This CDR3 region has 17 residues. CDR3 sequence: CASSLRLRTGRIYGYTF. In DNA form, the CDR3 reads TGTGCCAGCAGTTTAAGGTTGAGGACAGGGCGCATCTATGGCTACACCTTC.

This chain links TRBV5-1 with TRBJ2-5; 7 positions agree with TRBD1. CDR1 is SGHRS, CDR2 YFSETQ, per germline. The J segment lost 1 base and the V segment lost 1 base, leaving 4 bases of the junction unmatched. The CDR3 extends over 15 amino acids. CDR3 amino acids: CASSLIGGGQETQYF. For the CDR3, the DNA is TGCGCCAGCAGCTTGATAGGGGGCGGCCAAGAGACCCAGTACTTC.

This clonotype was observed a few times. The chain combines TRBV20-1 with TRBJ2-5, with 14 nucleotides matching TRBD2. V was pared by 0 bases and J by 4 bases, with 4 bases of the junction left unmatched. Germline V CDR1 and CDR2: DFQATT, SNEGSKA (reference sequence). The CDR3 is 16 residues long. CDR3 loop: CSARDGTSGSGETQYF. The DNA for the CDR3 is TGCAGTGCTAGAGATGGGACTAGCGGGAGTGGAGAGACCCAGTACTTC.

This chain joins TRBV20-1 and TRBJ2-7, with D tentatively TRBD1 (6 bases). V lost 6 bases and J lost 3, with 15 bases in between. Germline V lookup: CDR1 DFQATT, CDR2 SNEGSKA (reference sequence). The CDR3 totals 13 residues. CDR3 bases: TGCAGTGCCCAGGCCGGGACAAACTACGAGCAGTACTTC. Its protein is CSAQAGTNYEQYF.

In its sample, this clonotype was seen a few times. The rearrangement uses TRBV15 and TRBJ1-5; 11 bases fit TRBD1. The V gene's germline CDR1 is LNHNV and CDR2 YYDKDF (reference sequence). J was trimmed by 3 bases and V by 2 bases; bases with no gene match: 9. This CDR3 has 18 amino acids. The CDR3 protein is CATSRLGTGGYLNQPQHF. For the CDR3, the DNA is TGTGCCACCAGCAGATTAGGGACAGGGGGTTATCTCAATCAGCCCCAGCATTTT.

The chain employs TRBV20-1 and TRBJ2-5, with 10 positions matching TRBD2. V was clipped by 3 bases and J by 3 bases; unmatched bases: 7. The V gene's germline CDR1 is DFQATT and CDR2 SNEGSKA (reference sequence). CDR3 length equals 15 residues. This CDR3 is CSARIGTSAKETQYF. The CDR3 DNA reads as TGCAGTGCTAGGATAGGGACTAGCGCAAAAGAGACCCAGTACTTC.

This clonotype was picked up many times. The gene calls are TRBV2 and TRBJ1-2; D is uncertain. The CDR3 is 13 amino acids. V lost 7 bases to trimming and J lost 4 bases, with 13 bases between them. Germline V gene sequence: CDR1 SNHLY, CDR2 FYNNEI. The CDR3 DNA reads TGTGCCAGCAACGCCTACAGCATCTATGGCTACACCTTC. The encoded protein is CASNAYSIYGYTF.